These T cell receptor beta chains were read from a single sample in a study of regulatory T cells in long-lasting Graves disease. TCRdb passed the multiplex PCR reads through MiXCR, listing each CDR3 protein once. The sample comprises about 440,000 distinct CDR3 sequences, under 15% of which are singletons, and roughly 17% rests with the top ten. Another study also made use of these data, one on T cells in Graves' hyperthyroidism and ophthalmopathy.

The sequencing here drew on peripheral blood mononuclear cells (PBMCs), taken at new diagnosis, from a patient treated with antithyroid drugs. These receptors were collected from a woman under 40 with Graves disease. The CDR3 runs from the conserved cysteine through the conserved F or W. The D gene is left open where the match is weak. Only some rows state a clone size, as once, few, many or a class for expanded clones.

D gene: TRBD2
J gene: TRBJ2-7
clone size: NA
V gene: TRBV4-1
CDR3 DNA: TGCGCCAGCAGCCGACTAGCGGGCTACGAGCAGTACTTC
CDR3 protein: CASSRLAGYEQYF

D gene: NA
J gene: TRBJ2-3
clone size: many
V gene: TRBV5-1
CDR3 DNA: TGCGCCAGCAGCTTTTCGGTCGCGGGCACAGATACGCAGTATTTT
CDR3 protein: CASSFSVAGTDTQYF

D gene: NA
J gene: TRBJ1-5
clone size: NA
V gene: TRBV7-6
CDR3 DNA: TGTGCCAGCAGCTCCTCAGGGACCAATCAGCCCCAGCATTTT
CDR3 protein: CASSSSGTNQPQHF

D gene: TRBD1
J gene: TRBJ1-2
clone size: NA
V gene: TRBV7-8
CDR3 DNA: TGTGCCAGCAGCTTAGCTGGGACAGATAATGGCTACACCTTC
CDR3 protein: CASSLAGTDNGYTF

D gene: TRBD2
J gene: TRBJ2-7
clone size: many
V gene: TRBV12-3/TRBV12-4
CDR3 DNA: TGTGCCAGCACTCCCCCCGGGGGGGGTCCGAGCTCCTACGAGCAGTACTTC
CDR3 protein: CASTPPGGGPSSYEQYF

D gene: TRBD1
J gene: TRBJ2-1
clone size: many
V gene: TRBV10-3
CDR3 DNA: TGTGCCATCAGTAAGGGACAGGGGAGCTCCTACAATGAGCAGTTCTTC
CDR3 protein: CAISKGQGSSYNEQFF

D gene: NA
J gene: TRBJ2-7
clone size: NA
V gene: TRBV30
CDR3 DNA: TGTGCCTGGAGTGGAATCGACTACGAGCAGTACTTC
CDR3 protein: CAWSGIDYEQYF

D gene: TRBD1
J gene: TRBJ1-2
clone size: many
V gene: TRBV20-1
CDR3 DNA: TGCAGTGCCTTGGACAGGGCTAACTATGGCTACACCTTC
CDR3 protein: CSALDRANYGYTF

D gene: TRBD1
J gene: TRBJ1-6
clone size: NA
V gene: TRBV11-2
CDR3 DNA: TGTGCCAGCAACCCGGGACAGTATAATTCACCCCTCCACTTT
CDR3 protein: CASNPGQYNSPLHF

D gene: TRBD2
J gene: TRBJ2-3
clone size: many
V gene: TRBV10-1
CDR3 DNA: TGCGCCAGCAACTCCGAAGCGGGAGGCACAGATACGCAGTATTTT
CDR3 protein: CASNSEAGGTDTQYF

D gene: TRBD1
J gene: TRBJ2-1
clone size: many
V gene: TRBV7-8
CDR3 DNA: TGTGCCAGCAGCCCGTGGACAGGGAGTAACAATGAGCAGTTCTTC
CDR3 protein: CASSPWTGSNNEQFF

D gene: TRBD2
J gene: TRBJ2-7
clone size: NA
V gene: TRBV20-1
CDR3 DNA: TGCAGTGCTAGAGTTATGGCGGGAGTTCGTGAGCAGTACTTC
CDR3 protein: CSARVMAGVREQYF

D gene: NA
J gene: TRBJ2-7
clone size: many
V gene: TRBV20-1
CDR3 DNA: TGCAGTGCTTCCCGACAGGACAGCTCCTACGAGCAGTACTTC
CDR3 protein: CSASRQDSSYEQYF

D gene: NA
J gene: TRBJ1-3
clone size: many
V gene: TRBV13
CDR3 DNA: TGTGCCAGCAGCAGCCGGGGAAACACCATATATTTT
CDR3 protein: CASSSRGNTIYF

D gene: NA
J gene: TRBJ1-1
clone size: NA
V gene: TRBV19
CDR3 DNA: TGTGCCAGTAGTATACAAGGTCTAGTTGAAGCTTTCTTT
CDR3 protein: CASSIQGLVEAFF

D gene: TRBD1
J gene: TRBJ1-5
clone size: NA
V gene: TRBV6-1
CDR3 DNA: TGTGCCAGCAGGGGGACAGCTTATTATCAGCCCCAGCATTTT
CDR3 protein: CASRGTAYYQPQHF

D gene: NA
J gene: TRBJ1-5
clone size: NA
V gene: TRBV7-8
CDR3 DNA: TGTGCCAGCAGCTTAGCCCCAGGGGCTAATAGCAATCAGCCCCAGCATTTT
CDR3 protein: CASSLAPGANSNQPQHF

D gene: TRBD2
J gene: TRBJ2-2
clone size: many
V gene: TRBV20-1
CDR3 DNA: TGCAGTGCTAGACGGGGGGGAGGCCAATCCGGGGAGCTGTTTTTT
CDR3 protein: CSARRGGGQSGELFF

D gene: NA
J gene: TRBJ2-1
clone size: many
V gene: TRBV30
CDR3 DNA: TGTGCCTGGACGGGACTGGTCTACAATGAGCAGTTCTTC
CDR3 protein: CAWTGLVYNEQFF

D gene: TRBD1
J gene: TRBJ2-2
clone size: many
V gene: TRBV28
CDR3 DNA: TGTGCCAGCAGTCCCCACACCGGGACAGGGAGTGGGACCGGGGAGCTGTTTTTT
CDR3 protein: CASSPHTGTGSGTGELFF

D gene: NA
J gene: TRBJ2-2
clone size: many
V gene: TRBV28
CDR3 DNA: TGTGCCAGCAGTTTAAGGGAGGCAGACATCGGGGAGCTGTTTTTT
CDR3 protein: CASSLREADIGELFF

D gene: NA
J gene: TRBJ1-2
clone size: NA
V gene: TRBV13
CDR3 DNA: TGTGCCAGCTACCCGACTCCGATCCACTATGGCTACACCTTC
CDR3 protein: CASYPTPIHYGYTF

D gene: NA
J gene: TRBJ1-2
clone size: many
V gene: TRBV5-1
CDR3 DNA: TGCGCCAGCAGCTTTGATCCAGGGAAGGCGTATGGCTACACCTTC
CDR3 protein: CASSFDPGKAYGYTF

D gene: TRBD1
J gene: TRBJ2-7
clone size: many
V gene: TRBV5-1
CDR3 DNA: TGCGCCAGCAGCCTAGACAGGGCCGAGCAGTACTTC
CDR3 protein: CASSLDRAEQYF

D gene: TRBD1
J gene: TRBJ1-1
clone size: NA
V gene: TRBV10-3
CDR3 DNA: TGTGCCATCAGAATGAGTGAAGCAGGACAGGGGCGAAATGAAGCTTTCTTT
CDR3 protein: CAIRMSEAGQGRNEAFF

D gene: NA
J gene: TRBJ2-2
clone size: many
V gene: TRBV11-2
CDR3 DNA: TGTGCCAGCATCAAGGGGCAGAACACCGGGGAGCTGTTTTTT
CDR3 protein: CASIKGQNTGELFF

D gene: TRBD1
J gene: TRBJ1-5
clone size: many
V gene: TRBV27
CDR3 DNA: TGTGCCAGCAGTTTAAGCGGGACAGGGTCGAATCAGCCCCAGCATTTT
CDR3 protein: CASSLSGTGSNQPQHF

D gene: TRBD1
J gene: TRBJ1-4
clone size: NA
V gene: TRBV20-1
CDR3 DNA: TGCAGTGCTAGGGGACAGGGGAGATCTGCTGCAACTAATGAAAAACTGTTTTTT
CDR3 protein: CSARGQGRSAATNEKLFF

D gene: NA
J gene: TRBJ1-2
clone size: few
V gene: TRBV19
CDR3 DNA: TGTGCCAGTAAGATAGGCCACTATGGCTACACCTTC
CDR3 protein: CASKIGHYGYTF

D gene: NA
J gene: TRBJ2-7
clone size: many
V gene: TRBV7-8
CDR3 DNA: TGTGCCAGCAGCTTAGTAGGAGGGACTCTGTCCTACGAGCAGTACTTC
CDR3 protein: CASSLVGGTLSYEQYF

D gene: TRBD2
J gene: TRBJ2-1
clone size: few
V gene: TRBV20-1
CDR3 DNA: TGCAGTGCTAGAGTAGCGGGACCTGAGCAGTTCTTC
CDR3 protein: CSARVAGPEQFF

D gene: NA
J gene: TRBJ2-7
clone size: NA
V gene: TRBV6-4
CDR3 DNA: TGTGCCAGCAGTCTAGGTCCCACCGGGGCCTACGAGCAGTACTTC
CDR3 protein: CASSLGPTGAYEQYF

D gene: TRBD2
J gene: TRBJ2-7
clone size: many
V gene: TRBV20-1
CDR3 DNA: TGCAGTGCTAGTGGGACTAGCTCCTACGAGCAGTACTTC
CDR3 protein: CSASGTSSYEQYF

D gene: NA
J gene: TRBJ2-1
clone size: many
V gene: TRBV13
CDR3 DNA: TGTGCCAGCAGCTTAGGCGGGCGGTTGGATGAGCAGTTCTTC
CDR3 protein: CASSLGGRLDEQFF

D gene: TRBD1
J gene: TRBJ1-5
clone size: NA
V gene: TRBV19
CDR3 DNA: TGTGCCAGTAGTACTCCAGGGGGCTATAGCAATCAGCCCCAGCATTTT
CDR3 protein: CASSTPGGYSNQPQHF

D gene: NA
J gene: TRBJ2-5
clone size: many
V gene: TRBV6-1
CDR3 DNA: TGTGCCAGCAGCCGTAACAAAGAGACCCAGTACTTC
CDR3 protein: CASSRNKETQYF

D gene: TRBD2
J gene: TRBJ2-3
clone size: many
V gene: TRBV5-1
CDR3 DNA: TGCGCCAGCAATTCGGGAGGGACAGATACGCAGTATTTT
CDR3 protein: CASNSGGTDTQYF

D gene: NA
J gene: TRBJ2-3
clone size: few
V gene: TRBV19
CDR3 DNA: TGTGCCAGTAACCTCCGGGGTAGCGCCTCCACAGATACGCAGTATTTT
CDR3 protein: CASNLRGSASTDTQYF

D gene: NA
J gene: TRBJ2-6
clone size: few
V gene: TRBV6-1
CDR3 DNA: TGTGCCAGCAGTACCGACAGGCAAAAAGCGTCTGGGGCCAACGTCCTGACTTTC
CDR3 protein: CASSTDRQKASGANVLTF

D gene: NA
J gene: TRBJ2-4
clone size: few
V gene: TRBV27
CDR3 DNA: TGTGCCAGCTCCTCCGACGTTTGGTTAGCCAAAAACATTCAGTACTTC
CDR3 protein: CASSSDVWLAKNIQYF

D gene: NA
J gene: TRBJ2-5
clone size: many
V gene: TRBV3-1
CDR3 DNA: TGTGCCAGCAGCCCTCCTGGGGCCCAAGAGACCCAGTACTTC
CDR3 protein: CASSPPGAQETQYF

D gene: NA
J gene: TRBJ2-1
clone size: NA
V gene: TRBV12-3/TRBV12-4
CDR3 DNA: TGTGCCAGCAGGCTTGGCCAGAGGTCTGATGAGCAGTTCTTC
CDR3 protein: CASRLGQRSDEQFF

D gene: TRBD2
J gene: TRBJ2-7
clone size: many
V gene: TRBV7-9
CDR3 DNA: TGTGCCAGCAGCTTCACGACTAGCGGAAGAACCTACGAGCAGTACTTC
CDR3 protein: CASSFTTSGRTYEQYF

D gene: NA
J gene: TRBJ2-2
clone size: few
V gene: TRBV28
CDR3 DNA: TGTGCCAGCAGCCTAGATAGTCTTTTTCGAGGGAGGAACACCGGGGAGCTGTTTTTT
CDR3 protein: CASSLDSLFRGRNTGELFF

D gene: TRBD2
J gene: TRBJ2-5
clone size: many
V gene: TRBV6-1
CDR3 DNA: TGTGCCAGCAGGCCACCGGGACTAGCGGGACGAGAGACCCAGTACTTC
CDR3 protein: CASRPPGLAGRETQYF

D gene: NA
J gene: TRBJ2-3
clone size: few
V gene: TRBV28
CDR3 DNA: TGTGCCAGCAGCGGGGAAGGGTATACGCAGTATTTT
CDR3 protein: CASSGEGYTQYF

D gene: NA
J gene: TRBJ2-7
clone size: few
V gene: TRBV5-1
CDR3 DNA: TGCGCCAGCAGCTTAGGATCGACTGACTACGAGCAGTACTTC
CDR3 protein: CASSLGSTDYEQYF

D gene: TRBD2
J gene: TRBJ2-7
clone size: once
V gene: TRBV28
CDR3 DNA: TGTGCCAGCAGTTTAAGCTGGGGAGGGAACTACGAGCAGTACTTC
CDR3 protein: CASSLSWGGNYEQYF

D gene: NA
J gene: TRBJ1-5
clone size: many
V gene: TRBV30
CDR3 DNA: TGTGCCTGGAGTGTAGACAGGAATCAGCCCCAGCATTTT
CDR3 protein: CAWSVDRNQPQHF

D gene: NA
J gene: TRBJ2-3
clone size: NA
V gene: TRBV11-2
CDR3 DNA: TGTGCCAGCAGTAGGGGGGCAGATACGCAGTATTTT
CDR3 protein: CASSRGADTQYF

D gene: NA
J gene: TRBJ1-2
clone size: many
V gene: TRBV27
CDR3 DNA: TGTGCCAGCAGTACAACCTCGGGCTTCCACCCCTATGGCTACACCTTC
CDR3 protein: CASSTTSGFHPYGYTF

D gene: NA
J gene: TRBJ1-3
clone size: NA
V gene: TRBV11-1
CDR3 DNA: TGTGCCAGCAGCTTATGGGCACAAGTCGCCTCTGGAAACACCATATATTTT
CDR3 protein: CASSLWAQVASGNTIYF

D gene: NA
J gene: TRBJ2-5
clone size: NA
V gene: TRBV28
CDR3 DNA: TGTGCCAGCAGTTACCCCGGGAAATACCAAGAGACCCAGTACTTC
CDR3 protein: CASSYPGKYQETQYF

D gene: NA
J gene: TRBJ2-6
clone size: many
V gene: TRBV28
CDR3 DNA: TGTGCCATCTCAGGGGCTGGGGCCAACGTCCTGACTTTC
CDR3 protein: CAISGAGANVLTF

D gene: TRBD2
J gene: TRBJ2-3
clone size: many
V gene: TRBV7-8
CDR3 DNA: TGTGCCAGCAGCTTAACGGGAGGGTGGACAGATACGCAGTATTTT
CDR3 protein: CASSLTGGWTDTQYF

D gene: NA
J gene: TRBJ1-3
clone size: many
V gene: TRBV2
CDR3 DNA: TGTGCCAGCAGAGGCCCCAACAGGGAACAGCTACCCTACTCTGGAAACACCATATATTTT
CDR3 protein: CASRGPNREQLPYSGNTIYF

D gene: NA
J gene: TRBJ1-2
clone size: few
V gene: TRBV30
CDR3 DNA: TGTGCCGCACCCCCGGGAGCGGGACCAGAGCTTCTATTTGGCTACACCTTC
CDR3 protein: CAAPPGAGPELLFGYTF

D gene: TRBD2
J gene: TRBJ2-3
clone size: many
V gene: TRBV6-5
CDR3 DNA: TGTGCCAGCAGTTTAGCGGGAGTGGGAGATACGCAGTATTTT
CDR3 protein: CASSLAGVGDTQYF